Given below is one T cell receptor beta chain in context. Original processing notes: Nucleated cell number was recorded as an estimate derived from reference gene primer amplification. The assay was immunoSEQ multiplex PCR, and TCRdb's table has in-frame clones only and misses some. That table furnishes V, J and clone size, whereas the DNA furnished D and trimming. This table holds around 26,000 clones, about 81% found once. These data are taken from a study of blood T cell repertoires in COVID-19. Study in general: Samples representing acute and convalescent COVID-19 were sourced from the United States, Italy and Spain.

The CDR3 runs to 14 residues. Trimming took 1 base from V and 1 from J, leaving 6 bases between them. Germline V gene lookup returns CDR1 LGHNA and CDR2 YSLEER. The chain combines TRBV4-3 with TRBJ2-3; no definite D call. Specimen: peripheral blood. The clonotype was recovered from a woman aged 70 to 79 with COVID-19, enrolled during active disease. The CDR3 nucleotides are TGCGCCAGCAGCCAAGCGGTGGGCACAGATACGCAGTATTTT. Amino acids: CASSQAVGTDTQYF.